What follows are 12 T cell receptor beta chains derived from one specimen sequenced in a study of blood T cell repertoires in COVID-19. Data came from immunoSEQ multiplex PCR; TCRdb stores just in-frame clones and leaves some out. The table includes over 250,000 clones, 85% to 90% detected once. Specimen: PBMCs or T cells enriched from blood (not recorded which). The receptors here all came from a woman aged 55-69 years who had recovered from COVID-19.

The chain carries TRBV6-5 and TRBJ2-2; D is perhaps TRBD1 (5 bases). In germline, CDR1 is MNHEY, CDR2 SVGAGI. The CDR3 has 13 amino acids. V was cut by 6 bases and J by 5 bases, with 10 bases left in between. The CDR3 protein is CASSLRVTGELFF. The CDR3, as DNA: TGTGCCAGCAGCCTCAGGGTAACCGGGGAGCTGTTTTTT.

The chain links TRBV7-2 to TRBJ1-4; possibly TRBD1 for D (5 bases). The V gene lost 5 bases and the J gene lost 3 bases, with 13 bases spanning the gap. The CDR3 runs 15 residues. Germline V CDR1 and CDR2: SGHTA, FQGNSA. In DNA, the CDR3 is TGTGCCAGCAGCCGCGAAGCGGGGCCTAATGAAAAACTGTTTTTT. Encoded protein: CASSREAGPNEKLFF.

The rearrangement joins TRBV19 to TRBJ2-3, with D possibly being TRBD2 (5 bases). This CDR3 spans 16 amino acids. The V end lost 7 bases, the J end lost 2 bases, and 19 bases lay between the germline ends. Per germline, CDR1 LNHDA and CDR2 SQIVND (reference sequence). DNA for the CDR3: TGTGCCAGTATGCCCGGACGCGGGCCACACACAGATACGCAGTATTTT. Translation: CASMPGRGPHTDTQYF.

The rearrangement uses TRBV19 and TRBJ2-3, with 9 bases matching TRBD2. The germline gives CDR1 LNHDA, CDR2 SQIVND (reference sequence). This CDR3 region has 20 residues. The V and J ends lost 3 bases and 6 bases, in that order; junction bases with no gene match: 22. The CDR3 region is CASSIEGLGGGRAGADTQYF. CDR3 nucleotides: TGTGCCAGTAGTATCGAAGGTCTAGGTGGCGGGAGGGCCGGGGCGGATACGCAGTATTTT.

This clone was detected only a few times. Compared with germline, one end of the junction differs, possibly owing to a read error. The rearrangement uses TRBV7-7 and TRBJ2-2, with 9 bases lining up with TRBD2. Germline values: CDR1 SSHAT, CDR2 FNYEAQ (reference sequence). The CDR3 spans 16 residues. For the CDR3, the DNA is TGTGCTAGCAGCTCCCGAGGGCTAGCGGGGACCGGGGAGCTGTTTTTT. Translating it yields CASSSRGLAGTGELFF.

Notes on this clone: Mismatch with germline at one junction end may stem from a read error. The CDR3 region is CASNLDTGLALYEQYF. The CDR3 DNA reads as TGTGCCAGCAACTTAGATACGGGACTGGCCCTCTACGAGCAGTACTTC. The chain has TRBV7-2 and TRBJ2-7, with D possibly TRBD2 on 6 matching bases. The CDR3 runs to 16 residues. Germline CDR1 and CDR2: SGHTA and FQGNSA.

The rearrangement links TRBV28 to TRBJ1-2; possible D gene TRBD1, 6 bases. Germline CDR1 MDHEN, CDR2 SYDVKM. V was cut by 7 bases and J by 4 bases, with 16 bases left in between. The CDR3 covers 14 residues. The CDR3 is CASNPRGAVYGYTF. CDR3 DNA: TGTGCCAGCAACCCCCGGGGGGCCGTCTATGGCTACACCTTC.

Here the CDR3 reads CASSTGSQRSTEAFF. The CDR3 DNA reads as TGTGCCAGCAGTACTGGGTCTCAGAGGAGCACTGAAGCTTTCTTT. J is TRBJ1-1 and V is TRBV2; D is undetermined. The ends were cut back, 5 bases at V and 4 bases at J, with 17 bases in the middle. The CDR3 has 15 amino acids. Per germline, CDR1 SNHLY and CDR2 FYNNEI.

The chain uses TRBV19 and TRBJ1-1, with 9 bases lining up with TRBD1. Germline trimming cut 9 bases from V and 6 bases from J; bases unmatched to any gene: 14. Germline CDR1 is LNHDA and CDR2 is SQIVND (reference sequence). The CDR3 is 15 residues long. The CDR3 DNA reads TGTGCCAGCGTACAGGGGGCGCAAGGCTTGCCTGAAGCTTTCTTT. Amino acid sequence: CASVQGAQGLPEAFF.

CDR3 loop: CASSMDRANTGELFF. The CDR3 bases are TGTGCCAGCAGTATGGACAGGGCTAACACCGGGGAGCTGTTTTTT. The genes are TRBV6-6 and TRBJ2-2; 8 bases are a match to TRBD1. J lost 2 bases, V lost 5 bases, and 4 bases had no gene match. Germline assignment: CDR1 MNHNY and CDR2 SVGAGI (reference sequence). The CDR3 totals 15 residues.

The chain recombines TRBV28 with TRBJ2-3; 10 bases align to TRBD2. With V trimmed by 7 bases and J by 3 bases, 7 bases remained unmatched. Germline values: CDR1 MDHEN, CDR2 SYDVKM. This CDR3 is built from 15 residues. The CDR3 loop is CASTPPSGGTDTQYF. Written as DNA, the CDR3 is TGTGCCAGCACCCCACCTAGCGGGGGTACAGATACGCAGTATTTT.

The CDR3 nucleotides are TGTGCCAGCGTAGGACAGAATAATGAAAAACTGTTTTTT. Encoded protein: CASVGQNNEKLFF. J is TRBJ1-4 and V is TRBV6-5; D possibly corresponds to TRBD1 (6 bases). Germline V CDR1 and CDR2: MNHEY, SVGAGI. This CDR3 is built from 13 residues. V lost 8 bases and J 4 bases, leaving 11 bases between the germline ends.